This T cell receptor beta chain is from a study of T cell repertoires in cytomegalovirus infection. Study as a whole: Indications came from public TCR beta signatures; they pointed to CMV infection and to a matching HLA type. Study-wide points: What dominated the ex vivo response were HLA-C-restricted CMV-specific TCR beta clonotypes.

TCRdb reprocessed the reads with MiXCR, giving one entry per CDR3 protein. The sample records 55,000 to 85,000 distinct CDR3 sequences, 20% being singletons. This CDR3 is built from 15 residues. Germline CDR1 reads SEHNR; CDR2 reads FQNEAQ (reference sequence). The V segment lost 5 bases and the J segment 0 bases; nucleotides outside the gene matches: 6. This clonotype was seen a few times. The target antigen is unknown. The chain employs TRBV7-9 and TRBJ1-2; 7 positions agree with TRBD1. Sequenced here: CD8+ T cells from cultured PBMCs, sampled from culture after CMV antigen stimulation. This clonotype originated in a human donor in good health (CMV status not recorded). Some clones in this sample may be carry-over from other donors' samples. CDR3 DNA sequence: TGTGCCAGCAGCCGACGGACAGGATCTAACTATGGCTACACCTTC. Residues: CASSRRTGSNYGYTF.